The rows below give T cell receptor beta chains drawn from one sample of a study of T cell repertoires in cytomegalovirus infection. TCRdb redid the calling of the reads with MiXCR, one entry per CDR3 protein. The data contain more than 150,000 distinct CDR3 sequences, around 20% of them singletons. The specimen was PBMCs. These receptors were collected from a human donor in good health (CMV status not recorded). Some clones in this sample may be carry-over from other donors' samples. CDR3s leave out the opening cysteine and the closing phenylalanine or tryptophan. Fields, in order: V gene, J gene, CDR3 protein.

v_gene: TRBV28
j_gene: TRBJ1-4
CDR3aa: ASSKRRATNEKLF

v_gene: TRBV19
j_gene: TRBJ1-5
CDR3aa: ASSRRGVQPQH

v_gene: TRBV5-1
j_gene: TRBJ1-1
CDR3aa: ASADTGGITEAF

v_gene: TRBV7-9
j_gene: TRBJ1-2
CDR3aa: ASSLGQGNGYT

v_gene: TRBV5-1
j_gene: TRBJ2-4
CDR3aa: ASSLGGSRNMQY

v_gene: TRBV7-9
j_gene: TRBJ2-7
CDR3aa: ASSSTGTGSYEQY

v_gene: TRBV28
j_gene: TRBJ2-7
CDR3aa: ASSPLISRLF

v_gene: TRBV27
j_gene: TRBJ2-5
CDR3aa: ASSLSGSGETQY

v_gene: TRBV2
j_gene: TRBJ2-5
CDR3aa: ASGQVQETQY

v_gene: TRBV7-9
j_gene: TRBJ1-1
CDR3aa: ASGPQGGGTEAF

v_gene: TRBV29-1
j_gene: TRBJ2-1
CDR3aa: SVDGGGLAANEQF

v_gene: TRBV20-1
j_gene: TRBJ1-1
CDR3aa: SALDRDFMNTEAF

v_gene: TRBV15
j_gene: TRBJ2-3
CDR3aa: ATSREGTGGDTQY

v_gene: TRBV6-1
j_gene: TRBJ1-2
CDR3aa: ASSEGGGRGYGYT

v_gene: TRBV5-5
j_gene: TRBJ2-3
CDR3aa: ASSHYSGQLTDTQY

v_gene: TRBV5-4
j_gene: TRBJ1-4
CDR3aa: ASSLDAGRNEKLF

v_gene: TRBV7-6
j_gene: TRBJ2-5
CDR3aa: ASSLVGGAAETQY

v_gene: TRBV7-6
j_gene: TRBJ1-5
CDR3aa: ASSTGMETTNQPQH

v_gene: TRBV20-1
j_gene: TRBJ1-1
CDR3aa: SAFGENTEAF

v_gene: TRBV28
j_gene: TRBJ1-3
CDR3aa: ASSWDTIY

v_gene: TRBV7-3
j_gene: TRBJ2-3
CDR3aa: ASSPLAGGGPDTQY

v_gene: TRBV6-5
j_gene: TRBJ1-2
CDR3aa: ASSYSSTGSGYT

v_gene: TRBV6-2/TRBV6-3
j_gene: TRBJ2-5
CDR3aa: ASRPSGGHQETQY

v_gene: TRBV6-1
j_gene: TRBJ2-1
CDR3aa: ASSRRQGNYNEQF

v_gene: TRBV2
j_gene: TRBJ2-1
CDR3aa: ASSESGLDYYNEQF

v_gene: TRBV10-3
j_gene: TRBJ2-6
CDR3aa: AISESLISQGANVLT

v_gene: TRBV6-2/TRBV6-3
j_gene: TRBJ1-2
CDR3aa: ASSSRDRGYGYT

v_gene: TRBV7-2
j_gene: TRBJ2-1
CDR3aa: ASSPTVSGGAYNEQF

v_gene: TRBV5-6
j_gene: TRBJ2-5
CDR3aa: ASSAGQVPQETQY

v_gene: TRBV10-3
j_gene: TRBJ2-5
CDR3aa: AISREKQETQY

v_gene: TRBV11-2
j_gene: TRBJ1-1
CDR3aa: ASGQQGGISEAF

v_gene: TRBV28
j_gene: TRBJ1-5
CDR3aa: ASSITGTKNQPQH

v_gene: TRBV29-1
j_gene: TRBJ2-1
CDR3aa: SGGLALNEQF

v_gene: TRBV4-1
j_gene: TRBJ2-7
CDR3aa: ASSQASGVTYEQY

v_gene: TRBV20-1
j_gene: TRBJ1-2
CDR3aa: SAPPATYGYT

v_gene: TRBV6-6
j_gene: TRBJ1-1
CDR3aa: ASKGTGLWNTEAF

v_gene: TRBV11-3
j_gene: TRBJ2-5
CDR3aa: ASSSYRSGPLGETQY

v_gene: TRBV19
j_gene: TRBJ2-2
CDR3aa: ASLREWAGELF

v_gene: TRBV12-3/TRBV12-4
j_gene: TRBJ1-4
CDR3aa: ASSFNQANEKLF

v_gene: TRBV20-1
j_gene: TRBJ2-7
CDR3aa: SARDLGTGRYEQY

v_gene: TRBV2
j_gene: TRBJ2-2
CDR3aa: ASTTGGTGELF

v_gene: TRBV7-2
j_gene: TRBJ1-5
CDR3aa: ASSLAGSHQPQH

v_gene: TRBV9
j_gene: TRBJ2-1
CDR3aa: ASSSGPIAGGYNEQF

v_gene: TRBV5-4
j_gene: TRBJ2-3
CDR3aa: ASSLRLTTDTQY

v_gene: TRBV15
j_gene: TRBJ2-7
CDR3aa: ATSSGTSGSSYEQY

v_gene: TRBV29-1
j_gene: TRBJ1-1
CDR3aa: SVEAGDYTEAF

v_gene: TRBV19
j_gene: TRBJ2-2
CDR3aa: GSSLGVNTGELF

v_gene: TRBV7-2
j_gene: TRBJ1-2
CDR3aa: ASSLGGQGAQAYGYT

v_gene: TRBV7-8
j_gene: TRBJ1-6
CDR3aa: ASSFVTPGGSPLH

v_gene: TRBV30
j_gene: TRBJ2-3
CDR3aa: AWSGGSLAGGAGADTQY

v_gene: TRBV12-3/TRBV12-4
j_gene: TRBJ1-3
CDR3aa: ASSLRESGNTIY

v_gene: TRBV11-1
j_gene: TRBJ2-1
CDR3aa: ASSSGLARDNEQF

v_gene: TRBV12-5
j_gene: TRBJ2-3
CDR3aa: ASGPTAGQWRDTQY